Below, one T cell receptor beta chain is given with its context. Its matching antigen is unknown. The same CDR3 also results from other DNA sequences found in this sample. This sample is part of a study of shared clonotypes between healthy human individuals. Whole-study findings and limits: Rarefaction showed that sequencing of sorted subsets was incomplete (despite large depth). Generation probability values for non-shared clonotypes were lower than those for clonotypes shared by all four donors.

Trimming took off 3 bases at V and 2 bases at J, with 9 bases between the two ends. Germline CDR1 reads MNHEY; CDR2 reads SMNVEV (reference sequence). The CDR3 totals 14 residues. CD8 cells regarded as naive lacked CD45RO, were positively chosen for CCR7, and omitted terminally differentiated effector memory CD45RA+ cells. Sequenced by immunoSEQ multiplex PCR; TCRdb stores in-frame clones only, minus some. The sample holds about 2 million clones, about 95% seen once. The rearrangement joins TRBV27 to TRBJ2-3; D is unresolved. The TCR sequence derives from a man between 18 and 35 years old in good health. The sequencing sample was made of naive CD8+ T cells sorted from blood. CDR3 amino acids: CASSLSSPTDTQYF. CDR3 nucleotides: TGTGCCAGCAGTTTGTCGTCCCCCACAGATACGCAGTATTTT.